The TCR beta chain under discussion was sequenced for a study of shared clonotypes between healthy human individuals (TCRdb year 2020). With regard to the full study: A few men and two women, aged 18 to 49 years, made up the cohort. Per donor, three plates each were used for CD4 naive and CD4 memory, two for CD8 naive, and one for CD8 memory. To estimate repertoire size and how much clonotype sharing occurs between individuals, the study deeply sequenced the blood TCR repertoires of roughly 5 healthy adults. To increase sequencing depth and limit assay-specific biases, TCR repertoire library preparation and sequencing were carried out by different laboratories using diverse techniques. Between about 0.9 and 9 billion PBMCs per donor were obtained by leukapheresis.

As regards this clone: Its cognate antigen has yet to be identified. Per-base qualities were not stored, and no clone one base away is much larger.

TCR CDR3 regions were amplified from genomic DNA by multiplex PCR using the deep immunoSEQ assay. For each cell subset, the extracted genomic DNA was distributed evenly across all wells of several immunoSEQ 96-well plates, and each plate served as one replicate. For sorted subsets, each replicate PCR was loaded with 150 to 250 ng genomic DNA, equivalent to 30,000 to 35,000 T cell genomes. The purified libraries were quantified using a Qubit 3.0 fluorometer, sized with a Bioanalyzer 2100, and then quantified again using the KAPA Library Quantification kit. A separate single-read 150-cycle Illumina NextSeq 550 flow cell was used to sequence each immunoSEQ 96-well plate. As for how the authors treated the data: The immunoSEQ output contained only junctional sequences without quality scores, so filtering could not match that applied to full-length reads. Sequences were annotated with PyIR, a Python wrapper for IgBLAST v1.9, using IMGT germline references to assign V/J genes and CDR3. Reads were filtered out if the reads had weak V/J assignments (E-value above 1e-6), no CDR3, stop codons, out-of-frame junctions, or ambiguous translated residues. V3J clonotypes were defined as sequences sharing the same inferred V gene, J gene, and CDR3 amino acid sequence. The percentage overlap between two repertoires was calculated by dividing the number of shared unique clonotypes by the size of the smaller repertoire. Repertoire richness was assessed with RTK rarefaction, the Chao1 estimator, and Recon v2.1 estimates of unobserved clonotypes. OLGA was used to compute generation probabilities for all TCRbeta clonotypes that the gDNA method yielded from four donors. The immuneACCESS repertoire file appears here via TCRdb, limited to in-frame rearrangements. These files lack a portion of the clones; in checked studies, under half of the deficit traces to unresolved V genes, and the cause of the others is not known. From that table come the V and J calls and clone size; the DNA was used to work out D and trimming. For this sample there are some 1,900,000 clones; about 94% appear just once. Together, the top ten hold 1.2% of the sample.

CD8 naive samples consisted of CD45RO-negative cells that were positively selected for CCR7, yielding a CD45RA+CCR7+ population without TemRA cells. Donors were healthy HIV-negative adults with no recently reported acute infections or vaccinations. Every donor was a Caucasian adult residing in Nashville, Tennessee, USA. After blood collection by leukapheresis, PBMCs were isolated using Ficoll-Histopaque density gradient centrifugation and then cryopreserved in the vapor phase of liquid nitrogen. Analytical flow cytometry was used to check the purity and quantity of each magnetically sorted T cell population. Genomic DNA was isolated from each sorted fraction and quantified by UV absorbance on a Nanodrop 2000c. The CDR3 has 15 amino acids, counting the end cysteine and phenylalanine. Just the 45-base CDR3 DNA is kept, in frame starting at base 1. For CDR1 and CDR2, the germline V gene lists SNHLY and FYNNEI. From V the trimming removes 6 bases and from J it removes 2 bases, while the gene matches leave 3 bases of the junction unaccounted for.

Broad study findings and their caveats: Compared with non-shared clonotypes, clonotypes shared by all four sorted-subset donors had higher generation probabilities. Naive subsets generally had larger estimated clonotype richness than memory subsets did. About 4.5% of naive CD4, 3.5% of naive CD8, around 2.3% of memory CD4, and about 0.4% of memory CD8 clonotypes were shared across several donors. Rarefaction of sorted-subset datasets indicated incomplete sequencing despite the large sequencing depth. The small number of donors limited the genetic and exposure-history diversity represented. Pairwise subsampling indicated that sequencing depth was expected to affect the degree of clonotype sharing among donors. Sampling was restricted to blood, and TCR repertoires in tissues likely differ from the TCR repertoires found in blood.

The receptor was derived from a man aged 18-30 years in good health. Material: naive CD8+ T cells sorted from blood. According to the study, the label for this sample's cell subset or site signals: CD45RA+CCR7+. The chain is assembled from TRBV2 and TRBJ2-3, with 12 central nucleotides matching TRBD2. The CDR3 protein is CASSRLAGDTDTQYF. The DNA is TGTGCCAGCAGCCGACTAGCGGGGGACACAGATACGCAGTATTTT.